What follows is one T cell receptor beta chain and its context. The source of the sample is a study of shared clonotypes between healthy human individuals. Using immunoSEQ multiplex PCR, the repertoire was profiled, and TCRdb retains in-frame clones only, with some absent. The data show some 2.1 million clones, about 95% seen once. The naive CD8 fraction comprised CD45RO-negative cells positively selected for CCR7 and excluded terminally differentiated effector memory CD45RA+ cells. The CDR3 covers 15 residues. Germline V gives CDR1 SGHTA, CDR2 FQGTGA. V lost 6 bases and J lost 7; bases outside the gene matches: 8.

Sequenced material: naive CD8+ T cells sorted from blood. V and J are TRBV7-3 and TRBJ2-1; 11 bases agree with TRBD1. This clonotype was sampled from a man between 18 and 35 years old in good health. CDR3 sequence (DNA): TGTGCCAGCAGTCGCGGACAGGGGGCTCAGAATGAGCAGTTCTTC. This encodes CASSRGQGAQNEQFF.